This TCR beta chain was retrieved from a study of blood T cells in healthy people across ages. The ends lost 6 bases at V and 3 bases at J; junction bases unmatched: 11. This CDR3 has 15 amino acids. CDR1 and CDR2 (germline): SEHNR, FQNEAQ (reference sequence). This clonotype was detected a few times. Then a second PCR, running roughly 7 to 11 cycles, was carried out with a sample-barcoded 5' primer and a J-beta primer mix. One entry per CDR3 protein results from TCRdb running MiXCR on the 5' RACE reads. The data contain about 1.1 million distinct CDR3 sequences, around two fifths of them singletons. Sequenced: blood. The chain joins TRBV7-9 to TRBJ2-7; 7 positions match TRBD1. The clonotype was recovered from a man aged 18 to 29 in good health. Here the CDR3 reads CASSNVGTDIYEQYF. Here the CDR3 DNA reads TGTGCCAGCAGTAACGTCGGGACAGATATCTACGAGCAGTACTTC. The variable domain in full, completed from reference TRBV7-9 and TRBJ2-7, reads DTGVSQNPRHKITKRGQNVTFRCDPISEHNRLYWYRQTLGQGPEFLTYFQNEAQLEKSRLLSDRFSAERPKGSFSTLEIQRTEQGDSAMYLCASSNVGTDIYEQYFGPGTRLTVT.